Following are 18 T cell receptor beta chains from one sample sequenced in a study of CD8+ T cells in alopecia areata. cDNA serving as the sequencing template came from extracted, reverse transcribed RNA. Assay: immunoSEQ multiplex PCR; the TCRdb copy retains only in-frame clones and omits some. The table includes approximately 100,000 clones, approximately 84% detected once. Indicated treatment: oral pan-JAK inhibitor, 5-10 mg twice daily. The specimen comprised CD8+ T cells sorted from blood, sampled between weeks 30 and 35, from a patient treated with tofacitinib. Every receptor here comes from a human donor with alopecia areata.

This clone has just one count. The genes are TRBV28 and TRBJ2-7; the match to TRBD2 covers 12 bases. Germline assignment: CDR1 MDHEN and CDR2 SYDVKM. The CDR3 is 14 residues long. J gave up 3 bases and V 6 bases, and 3 bases lay outside the gene matches. CDR3 sequence: CASRVTSGGYEQYF. The CDR3 DNA reads as TGTGCCAGCAGGGTGACTAGCGGGGGCTACGAGCAGTACTTC.

This clone was counted a single time. The gene calls are TRBV6-5 and TRBJ2-3; D unresolved. This CDR3 is built from 12 residues. CDR1 is MNHEY, CDR2 SVGAGI, per germline. Trimming removed 5 bases at V and 3 bases at J, with 6 bases between. The CDR3 sequence: CASSHQTDTQYF. The CDR3 DNA is TGTGCCAGCAGTCACCAGACAGATACGCAGTATTTT.

There are a few counts of this clone. The chain recombines TRBV7-9 with TRBJ2-7, with D tentatively TRBD1 or TRBD2 (5 bases each). V lost 4 bases, J lost 0 bases, and 13 bases lay in between. The CDR3 length is 15 residues. CDR1 is SEHNR and CDR2 is FQNEAQ in the germline V gene (reference sequence). The CDR3 loop is CASSWDRDSSYEQYF. CDR3 sequence (DNA): TGTGCCAGCAGCTGGGACCGGGATTCCTCCTACGAGCAGTACTTC.

The chain has TRBV25-1 and TRBJ1-2; no clear D. Germline CDR1 is MGHDK and CDR2 is SYGVNS. This CDR3 has 13 residues. Trimming took off 0 bases at V and 2 bases at J, with 4 bases between the two ends. CDR3: CASSEYSNYGYTF. In nucleotides, the CDR3 is TGTGCCAGCAGTGAATATAGCAACTATGGCTACACCTTC.

The count of this clone is one. The rearrangement joins TRBV5-1 to TRBJ2-7; 7 nucleotides match TRBD2. Trimming cost V 3 bases and J 2 bases; bases outside gene matches: 5. The CDR3 contains 14 residues. The germline V gene encodes CDR1 SGHRS and CDR2 YFSETQ. CDR3 in DNA: TGCGCCAGCAGCTCGGGGAGGGGCCCCTACGAGCAGTACTTC. Its translation: CASSSGRGPYEQYF. Full variable domain (remainder filled in from reference TRBV5-1 and TRBJ2-7): KAGVTQTPRYLIKTRGQQVTLSCSPISGHRSVSWYQQTPGQGLQFLFEYFSETQRNKGNFPGRFSGRQFSNSRSEMNVSTLELGDSALYLCASSSGRGPYEQYFGPGTRLTVT.

The chain carries TRBV7-6 and TRBJ2-7, with D uncertain. There are 13 residues in the CDR3. V was cut by 8 bases and J by 2 bases, with 13 bases left in between. Germline V gene data show CDR1 as SGHVS and CDR2 as FNYEAQ. In DNA, the CDR3 is TGTGCCAGCTCGGACGGAGAAACCTACGAGCAGTACTTC. Its protein is CASSDGETYEQYF.

This clone showed up just once. The chain uses TRBV29-1 and TRBJ1-2; maybe TRBD1 (6 bases). There are 13 residues in the CDR3. Germline loops: CDR1 SQVTM, CDR2 ANQGSEA. Trimming left V 8 bases short and J 0 bases short, with 13 bases between. The CDR3 nucleotides read TGCAGCATAAGACAGGCAGCTAACTATGGCTACACCTTC. Translating gives CSIRQAANYGYTF.

V gene TRBV4-1 combines with J gene TRBJ2-7, with 13 bases identical to TRBD2. The CDR3 is 17 residues long. V gave up 0 bases and J gave up 3 bases; unmatched junction bases: 5. Germline loops: CDR1 MGHRA, CDR2 YSYEKL. The CDR3 nucleotides read TGCGCCAGCAGCCAAGATGGAGGACTAGCGGGAGACTACGAGCAGTACTTC. Protein sequence: CASSQDGGLAGDYEQYF.

CDR3 DNA: TGCAGCGTTTCAACCACCGGGGAGCTGTTTTTT. As protein: CSVSTTGELFF. The chain joins TRBV29-1 to TRBJ2-2; D is uncertain. V was trimmed by 5 bases and J by 4 bases, leaving 5 bases between them. Per germline, CDR1 SQVTM and CDR2 ANQGSEA. CDR3 length: 11 residues.

The chain has TRBV6-1 and TRBJ2-7; D unresolved. Germline V gene data show CDR1 as MNHNS and CDR2 as SASEGT. The CDR3 extends over 14 amino acids. V was pared by 4 bases and J by 0 bases, with 10 bases between. This chain's CDR3 is CASSAQVDSYEQYF. As DNA, the CDR3 is TGTGCCAGCAGTGCCCAGGTAGACTCCTACGAGCAGTACTTC.

This sequence joins TRBV4-2 and TRBJ2-7; possible D gene TRBD1, 5 bases. V lost 3 bases to trimming and J lost 1 base, with 13 bases between them. This CDR3 spans 15 amino acids. Per the germline V gene, CDR1 is LGHNA and CDR2 is YNFKEQ. CDR3 DNA: TGTGCCAGCAGCCAGACGACAGAAGCATCCTACGAGCAGTACTTC. This sequence encodes CASSQTTEASYEQYF.

The chain uses TRBV9 and TRBJ2-1; D might be TRBD1 or TRBD2, each matching 6 bases. V was cut by 3 bases and J by 7 bases, with 17 bases left in between. This CDR3 is built from 15 residues. The germline V gene has CDR1 SGDLS and CDR2 YYNGEE. The CDR3 nucleotides are TGTGCCAGCAGCGCAGGGGCGGGAAAGGGGAATGAGCAGTTCTTC. Encoded protein: CASSAGAGKGNEQFF.

The CDR3 nucleotides are TGCGCCAGCAGAACGGAGGAGGGAAACAATGAGCAGTTCTTC. Translation: CASRTEEGNNEQFF. The chain recombines TRBV5-1 with TRBJ2-1; maybe TRBD2 (6 bases). Trimming cost V 5 bases and J 5 bases, with 14 bases left between them. CDR3 size: 14 residues. CDR1 is SGHRS and CDR2 is YFSETQ in the germline V gene.

CDR3 DNA: TGTGCCAGCAGCGCCGACTCCCGCCCAGATACGCAGTATTTT. Translating it yields CASSADSRPDTQYF. The V call is TRBV13, the J call TRBJ2-3; no firm D call. The V and J ends lost 5 bases and 4 bases respectively, with 13 bases between them. Per germline, CDR1 PRHDT and CDR2 FYEKMQ (reference sequence). The CDR3 extends over 14 amino acids.

The chain is built from TRBV6-1 and TRBJ2-1; D remains unclear. Trimming took 5 bases from V and 9 from J, leaving 8 bases between them. The CDR3 sequence is 11 residues long. In germline, CDR1 is MNHNS, CDR2 SASEGT. The CDR3 DNA is TGTGCCAGCAGTCTTGGAGCTGAGCAGTTCTTC. Translated, it gives CASSLGAEQFF.

This chain uses TRBV6-1 with TRBJ2-7, with unresolved D. Germline CDR1 and CDR2: MNHNS and SASEGT. V was trimmed by 0 bases and J by 2 bases, leaving 8 bases between them. CDR3 length: 14 amino acids. The CDR3 loop reads CASSEATLTYEQYF. In DNA, the CDR3 is TGTGCCAGCAGTGAAGCGACCCTAACCTACGAGCAGTACTTC.

The sample holds a few counts of this clone. The chain recombines TRBV29-1 with TRBJ2-3; D gene ambiguous. CDR3 length: 10 residues. Germline-derived CDR1 and CDR2 are SQVTM and ANQGSEA. V lost 5 bases to trimming and J lost 6 bases, with 6 bases between them. The CDR3 here is CSVRMDTQYF. CDR3 DNA sequence: TGCAGCGTTAGGATGGATACGCAGTATTTT.

CDR3 sequence (DNA): TGTGCCAGCAGCTTAGGACAGGGGATGTACGAGCAGTACTTC. It specifies CASSLGQGMYEQYF. This chain connects TRBV7-6 to TRBJ2-7, with TRBD1 identical over 8 bases. This CDR3 is built from 14 residues. Germline V gene data show CDR1 as SGHVS and CDR2 as FNYEAQ. Losses at the gene ends were 1 base for V and 4 bases for J; bases not matched to a gene: 3.